This T cell receptor beta chain comes out of a study of cytomegalovirus exposure and HLA in healthy donors. Study-wide context: Clustering assigned around 77% of the roughly 380 genotyped donors to the Caucasian-associated ancestry cluster. Whole-study results and caveats: Investigators reported more than 150 TCR beta chains as tied to cytomegalovirus. Follow-up analysis found HLA locus-dependent TCR association rates, highest for DRB1 and lowest for HLA-C. Another analysis was done later, and it associated 15,000 to 20,000 TCR beta sequences with HLA alleles at 0.05 false discovery rate.

The PCR used 60 Vbeta and 13 Jbeta primers. Clones were read by immunoSEQ multiplex PCR, and TCRdb kept only the in-frame ones, dropping some. In all, the sample yields over 55,000 clones. In the case of this clone: Its specificity is unknown.

The sample was PBMCs. This TCR derives from a boy younger than 18 in good health and CMV-seronegative.

The CDR3 reads CASSYVGQGAYGYTF. Written as DNA, the CDR3 is TGTGCCAGCAGTTACGTGGGGCAGGGGGCCTATGGCTACACCTTC. V and J are TRBV6-5 and TRBJ1-2; TRBD1 matches 8 bases. CDR3 length: 15 amino acids. The germline V gene encodes CDR1 MNHEY and CDR2 SVGAGI. J was trimmed by 4 bases and V by 2 bases; bases with no gene match: 6.